This paragraph reports one T cell receptor (beta chain). What it recognizes is unknown. This sample was taken from a study of cytomegalovirus exposure and HLA in healthy donors. Study summary: Clustering assigned 81% of the approximately 400 genotyped donors to the Caucasian-associated ancestry cluster.

Overall study findings and caveats: Productive status was seen about 87% or about 30% of the time for most TCR beta V segments in an earlier analysis. DRB1 showed the most TCR associations and HLA-C the fewest in a later analysis, as rates varied by HLA locus. TCR beta chain V- and J-gene trimming was linked, in a later analysis, to a missense variant in DCLRE1C.

The CDR3 extends over 15 amino acids. V shed 1 base, J shed 7 bases, and the junction held 9 bases outside the gene matches. CDR1 is SGHDT and CDR2 is YYEEEE in the germline V gene. It was with 60 Vbeta and 13 Jbeta primers that the PCR ran. Libraries were prepared by immunoSEQ multiplex PCR; TCRdb keeps only in-frame clonotypes and omits some of them. In all, the sample yields around 74,000 clones. The sample comprised PBMCs. The receptor comes from a man aged 25-45 years in good health and CMV-seronegative. This chain connects TRBV5-6 to TRBJ1-2; 8 positions agree with TRBD1. CDR3 coding DNA: TGTGCCAGCAGCTTGTGGTTCCAGGGGGCTATTGGCTACACCTTC. Its protein is CASSLWFQGAIGYTF.